This TCR beta chain was recovered during a study of cytomegalovirus exposure and HLA in healthy donors. Germline V gene lookup returns CDR1 SNHLY and CDR2 FYNNEI. CDR3 length equals 15 residues. A word on this clone: One junction end disagrees with the germline gene, perhaps due to a read error.

Vbeta (60) and Jbeta (13) primers were used in the PCR. Measured with immunoSEQ multiplex PCR; TCRdb has only the in-frame clones, and not every one. The sample consists of about 180,000 clones, approximately 79% of them appearing once. Sequenced sample: PBMCs. The chain uses TRBV2 and TRBJ1-6; D remains unclear. This clonotype was sampled from a woman aged 40 to 50 in good health and CMV-seronegative. The CDR3 DNA reads TGTGCCAGCAGGGAAGTGGGGAGTGAAGGTTCACCCCTCCACTTT. As protein: CASREVGSEGSPLHF.